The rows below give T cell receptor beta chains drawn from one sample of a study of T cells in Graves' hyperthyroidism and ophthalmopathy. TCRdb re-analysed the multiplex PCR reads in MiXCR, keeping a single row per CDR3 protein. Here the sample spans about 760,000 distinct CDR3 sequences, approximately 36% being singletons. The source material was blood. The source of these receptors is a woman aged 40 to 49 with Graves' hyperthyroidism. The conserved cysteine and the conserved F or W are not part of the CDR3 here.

ATSSKTGVSNQPQH,TRBJ1-5,TRBV15
ATIRDPRSSYEQY,TRBJ2-7,TRBV10-3
AWEAGQTQY,TRBJ2-5,TRBV30
ATKTSSDSYEQY,TRBJ2-7,TRBV10-3
ASSRLAGQETQY,TRBJ2-5,TRBV7-2
ASSIRTTSFFGYT,TRBJ1-2,TRBV19
ASSEAGHNYGYT,TRBJ1-2,TRBV2
SVERTGNTGELF,TRBJ2-2,TRBV29-1
ASSLFPGQKI,TRBJ1-4,TRBV7-2
ASRLGTSGGKKTQY,TRBJ2-5,TRBV7-2
ASIGQGGQPQH,TRBJ1-5,TRBV6-5
ASSPPSPNTGELF,TRBJ2-2,TRBV19
ASRIQGLTPYGYT,TRBJ1-2,TRBV19
ASSLSGGSHEQY,TRBJ2-7,TRBV7-4
ASSLSAGPRAQGTQY,TRBJ2-5,TRBV7-3
ASSYSAGTYGYT,TRBJ1-2,TRBV6-5
ASSPFSGAYNEQF,.,TRBV7-2
ASSFGRGGTEAF,TRBJ1-1,TRBV12-3/TRBV12-4
SVGTGAKSPLH,TRBJ1-6,TRBV29-1
ASSQAPLGGTETQY,TRBJ2-5,TRBV4-1
ASSFRGGGETQH,TRBJ1-5,TRBV12-3/TRBV12-4
SARDGNTIY,TRBJ1-3,TRBV20-1
SVESSGGYGYT,TRBJ1-2,TRBV29-1
ASSETGSGSPLH,TRBJ1-6,TRBV2
ASSPDTYNEKLF,TRBJ1-4,TRBV12-3/TRBV12-4
AGSYGQPYNTEAF,TRBJ1-1,TRBV6-5
ASSPLAGGNTGELF,TRBJ2-2,TRBV4-1
ASGPGTGNSGNTIY,TRBJ1-3,TRBV7-6
AGSSYRGRETQY,TRBJ2-5,TRBV7-2
SVGTGADYGYT,TRBJ1-2,TRBV29-1
ASSWYRGMNTEAF,TRBJ1-1,TRBV6-5
ASSRRGIGGYT,TRBJ1-2,TRBV7-9
ASSLVGSANYGYT,TRBJ1-2,TRBV5-4
ASSPSGRQAF,TRBJ1-1,TRBV18
SASRDRVYEQY,TRBJ2-7,TRBV20-1
ASSPPSMEGEELF,TRBJ1-4,TRBV18
SASVGGDSTDTQY,.,TRBV20-1
ASSRPMNTEAF,TRBJ1-1,TRBV28
ASSLSEGGVYGYT,TRBJ1-2,TRBV7-9
ASSVGHGSSYEQY,TRBJ2-7,TRBV5-8